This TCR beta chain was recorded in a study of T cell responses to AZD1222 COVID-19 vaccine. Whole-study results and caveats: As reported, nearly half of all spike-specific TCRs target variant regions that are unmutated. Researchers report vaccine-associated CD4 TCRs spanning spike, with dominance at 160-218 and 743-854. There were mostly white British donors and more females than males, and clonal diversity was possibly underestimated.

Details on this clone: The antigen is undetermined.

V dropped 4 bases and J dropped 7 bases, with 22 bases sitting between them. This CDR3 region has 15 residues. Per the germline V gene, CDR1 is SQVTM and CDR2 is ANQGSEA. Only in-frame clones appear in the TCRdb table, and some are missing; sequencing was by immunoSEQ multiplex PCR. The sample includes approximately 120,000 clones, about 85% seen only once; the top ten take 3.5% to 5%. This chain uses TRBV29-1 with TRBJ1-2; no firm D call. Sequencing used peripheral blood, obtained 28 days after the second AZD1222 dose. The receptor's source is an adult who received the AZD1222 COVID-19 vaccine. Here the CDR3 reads CSVGEDGSDHSGYTF. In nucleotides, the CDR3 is TGCAGCGTTGGCGAAGATGGCTCGGATCATTCTGGCTACACCTTC.